The entry below gives a single T cell receptor beta chain sequence along with its context. Second-dose schedules of about 4 or about 12 weeks were combined. TCRdb's table, derived via immunoSEQ multiplex PCR, lists solely in-frame clones and lacks some. Of approximately 130,000 clones in the sample, 80% to 90% were seen once. This record comes from a study of T cell responses to AZD1222 COVID-19 vaccine. In germline, CDR1 is MGHDK, CDR2 SYGVNS. This CDR3 contains 14 residues. Trimming shortened V by 3 bases and J by 2 bases, and 11 bases separated the two germline ends. The material sequenced was peripheral blood, taken 28 days after the second AZD1222 dose. The chain carries TRBV25-1 and TRBJ2-7, with D unclear. The clonotype was recovered from an adult who received the AZD1222 COVID-19 vaccine. This chain's CDR3 is CASSESGFPYEQYF. CDR3 bases: TGTGCCAGCAGTGAGAGTGGGTTTCCCTACGAGCAGTACTTC.